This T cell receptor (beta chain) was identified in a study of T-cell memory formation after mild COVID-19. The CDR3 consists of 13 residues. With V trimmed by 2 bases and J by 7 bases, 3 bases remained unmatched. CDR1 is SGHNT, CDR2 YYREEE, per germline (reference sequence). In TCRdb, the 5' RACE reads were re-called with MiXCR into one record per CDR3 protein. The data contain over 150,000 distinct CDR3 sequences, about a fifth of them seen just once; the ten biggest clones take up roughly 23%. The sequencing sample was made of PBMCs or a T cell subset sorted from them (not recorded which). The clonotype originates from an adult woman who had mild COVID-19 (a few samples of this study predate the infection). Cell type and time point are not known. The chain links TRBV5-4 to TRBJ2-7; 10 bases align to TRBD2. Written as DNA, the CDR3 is TGTGCCAGCAGCTTTCTACTAGCGGGAGAGCAGTACTTC. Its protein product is CASSFLLAGEQYF.